These 5 T cell receptor beta chains were sequenced from one sample in a study of molecular identifiers for immune sequencing clone quantification. TCRdb independently ran MiXCR on the PCR reads; one entry per CDR3 protein. The repertoire holds fewer than 350,000 distinct CDR3 sequences, with 20% to 25% as singletons. The sample comprised naive CD8+ T cells from blood, with Jurkat cell RNA spiked in. Stated subset: FACS-sorted CD8+CD4-CCR7+CD45RA+ naive T cells. The receptors were sampled from a human donor in good health. Some libraries in this study had Jurkat cell RNA spiked in.

The rearrangement links TRBV27 to TRBJ2-3; TRBD2 agrees at 10 bases. Per germline, CDR1 MNHEY and CDR2 SMNVEV (reference sequence). The CDR3 spans 13 residues. J lost 9 bases, V lost 4 bases, and 4 bases had no gene match. The CDR3 spells CASSSSGSGTQYF. For the CDR3, the DNA is TGTGCCAGCAGTTCTAGCGGGAGCGGCACGCAGTATTTT.

V gene TRBV27 combines with J gene TRBJ2-3; D is undetermined. CDR1 is MNHEY and CDR2 is SMNVEV in the germline V gene (reference sequence). V dropped 1 base and J dropped 2 bases, with 13 bases sitting between them. The CDR3 totals 16 residues. CDR3 loop: CASSLLAGSNTDTQYF. The DNA for the CDR3 is TGTGCCAGCAGTTTATTGGCAGGATCGAACACAGATACGCAGTATTTT.

Concerning this clonotype: A read error may account for a junction end that differs from germline. The chain combines TRBV24-1 with TRBJ2-1, with a possible D match to TRBD2 (6 bases). CDR3 length: 14 residues. CDR1 and CDR2 from the germline V gene are KGHDR and SFDVKD. The CDR3 loop is CATSHGSSYNGQFF. CDR3 nucleotide sequence: TGTGCCACCAGTCACGGGAGCTCCTACAATGGGCAGTTCTTC.

Many counts were recorded for this clonotype. This chain links TRBV5-5 with TRBJ1-1; no clear D. Trimming stripped 0 bases from V and 4 bases from J, with 4 bases between. Germline CDR1 reads SGHKS; CDR2 reads YYEKEE (reference sequence). This CDR3 has 12 residues. The DNA of the CDR3 is TGTGCCAGCAGCTTGGAAGTCACTGAAGCTTTCTTT. It encodes CASSLEVTEAFF.

This clonotype showed up many times. This rearrangement joins TRBV7-3 to TRBJ1-1; possible D gene TRBD1, 5 bases. The germline CDR1 and CDR2 sequences are SGHTA and FQGTGA. The CDR3 totals 15 residues. Trimming removed 0 bases at V and 1 base at J, with 9 bases between. CDR3 sequence reads: CASSLTGAANTEAFF. For the CDR3, the DNA is TGTGCCAGCAGCTTAACCGGGGCAGCGAACACTGAAGCTTTCTTT.